The clone carrying this T cell receptor (beta chain) showed up just a few times. The data belong to a study of human T cells and chemical hapten exposure. About the research overall: Per-sample TCR yield variation was attributed mainly to small pooled library volume differences.

The time point here: patch test 1, 2 weeks after DPC sensitization. Specified treatment: therapeutic diphenylcyclopropenone sensitization with weekly scalp DPC. It was from unfractionated whole blood that total RNA was extracted. Unique molecular identifiers were affixed to discrete cDNA molecules within the library. TCRdb itself ran the RACE reads through MiXCR, one entry per CDR3 protein. The data hold approximately 34,000 distinct CDR3 sequences, with 5.5% to 8% observed a single time. V was pared by 1 base and J by 2 bases, with 8 bases between. The CDR3 contains 14 residues. Germline CDR1 reads SEHNR; CDR2 reads FQNEAQ (reference sequence).

Source: whole blood, taken in connection with sensitization to the hapten diphenylcyclopropenone (DPC). The source is a woman aged 25 to 39 with alopecia areata. Some clones in this sample may be carry-over from other donors' samples. This sequence joins TRBV7-9 and TRBJ2-5; no reliable D call. The CDR3 spells CASSLVPGQETQYF. CDR3 sequence (DNA): TGTGCCAGCAGCTTAGTACCAGGTCAAGAGACCCAGTACTTC.